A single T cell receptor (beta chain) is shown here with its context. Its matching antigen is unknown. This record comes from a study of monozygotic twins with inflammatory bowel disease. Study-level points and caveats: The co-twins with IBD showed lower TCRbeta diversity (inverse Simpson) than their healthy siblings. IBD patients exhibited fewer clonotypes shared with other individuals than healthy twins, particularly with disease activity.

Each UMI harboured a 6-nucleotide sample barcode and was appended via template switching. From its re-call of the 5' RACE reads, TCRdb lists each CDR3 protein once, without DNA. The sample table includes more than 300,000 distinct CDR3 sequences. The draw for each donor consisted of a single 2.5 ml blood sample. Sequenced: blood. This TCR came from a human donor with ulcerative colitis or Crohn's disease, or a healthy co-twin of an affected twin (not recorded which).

The CDR3 sequence: CASSSTGDYNSPLHF. This chain links TRBV5-6 with TRBJ1-6; TCRdb reports TRBD1, a call that lacks DNA to check it against. Germline lookup yields CDR1 SGHDT and CDR2 YYEEEE. The CDR3 sequence is 15 residues long.